The T cell receptor beta chain under discussion was sequenced for a study of long-term antiretroviral therapy in people with HIV. As regards this clone: Antigen: not known.

Researchers report immunoSEQ v3.0 was run at survey level. Profiled with immunoSEQ multiplex PCR; TCRdb holds only in-frame clones, not every one. The table records 20,000 to 30,000 clones, roughly 85% of them present only once. Study outcomes and limitations: An increase in diversity followed ART, yet levels stayed below transplant donor controls. CDR3 lengths in HIV samples spanned a narrower range than controls.

The CDR3 contains 15 residues. The germline V gene encodes CDR1 SEHNR and CDR2 FQNEAQ (reference sequence). The V end lost 1 base, the J end lost 6 bases, and 13 bases lay between the germline ends. Treatment for every participant with HIV took place in the United States. This sequence joins TRBV7-9 and TRBJ2-1; weak D call: TRBD1 (7 bases). This receptor was taken from a woman aged 40 to 50 with HIV. The sample here was unsorted PBMCs, taken 1.2 years after starting antiretroviral therapy. CDR3 coding DNA: TGTGCCAGCAGCTTAGGCGGGGCAGGGGGCAATGAGCAGTTCTTC. Translation gives CASSLGGAGGNEQFF.